What follows are 29 T cell receptor beta chains derived from one specimen sequenced in a study of response to subunit inactivated influenza vaccine. TCRdb processed the RT-PCR reads anew with MiXCR; each CDR3 protein has one entry. Of 750,000 to 850,000 distinct CDR3 sequences listed, about a fifth are singletons. Here the sequenced sample was PBMCs from blood, taken 4 to 6 days after vaccination. These receptors were taken from a man aged 45-60 years who received an inactivated influenza vaccine.

This clonotype came up a few times. The chain couples TRBV6-2 or TRBV6-3 to TRBJ2-1; 8 positions match TRBD2. The J segment lost 1 base and the V segment lost 7 bases, leaving 6 bases of the junction unmatched. Germline loops: CDR1 MNHEY, CDR2 SVGEGT. CDR3 length: 15 amino acids. The CDR3 is CASNLSGRSYNEQFF. The CDR3 DNA sequence: TGTGCCAGCAACCTGAGCGGGAGATCCTACAATGAGCAGTTCTTC.

This clonotype was seen a few times. V gene TRBV9 combines with J gene TRBJ2-1; the match to TRBD2 covers 7 bases. CDR3 length: 15 residues. Germline assignment: CDR1 SGDLS and CDR2 YYNGEE. The J segment lost 3 bases and the V segment lost 0 bases, leaving 3 bases of the junction unmatched. CDR3 coding DNA: TGTGCCAGCAGCGTAGCACCTAGCGGCTACAATGAGCAGTTCTTC. Translating gives CASSVAPSGYNEQFF.

This clonotype was found a few times. The chain's CDR3 is CASSGRYSGTETQYF. DNA of the CDR3: TGCGCCAGCAGCGGCCGCTACTCAGGGACGGAGACCCAGTACTTC. The chain has TRBV5-1 and TRBJ2-5, with D perhaps TRBD1 or TRBD2 (5 bases each). V lost 4 bases and J 5 bases, leaving 18 bases between the germline ends. The length of the CDR3 is 15 residues. Germline-derived CDR1 and CDR2 are SGHRS and YFSETQ. The variable domain in full, completed from reference TRBV5-1 and TRBJ2-5, reads KAGVTQTPRYLIKTRGQQVTLSCSPISGHRSVSWYQQTPGQGLQFLFEYFSETQRNKGNFPGRFSGRQFSNSRSEMNVSTLELGDSALYLCASSGRYSGTETQYFGPGTRLLVL.

In this sample, this clonotype turned up many times. The chain combines TRBV5-1 with TRBJ2-7, with 12 bases matching TRBD1. CDR1 SGHRS and CDR2 YFSETQ come from the germline V gene. Trimming took 4 bases from V and 4 from J; bases not matched to a gene: 3. This CDR3 region has 14 residues. The chain's CDR3 is CASSTGQGAYEQYF. The CDR3 DNA is TGCGCCAGCAGCACGGGACAGGGGGCTTACGAGCAGTACTTC. Based on the CDR3 plus reference TRBV5-1 and TRBJ2-7, the full variable domain is KAGVTQTPRYLIKTRGQQVTLSCSPISGHRSVSWYQQTPGQGLQFLFEYFSETQRNKGNFPGRFSGRQFSNSRSEMNVSTLELGDSALYLCASSTGQGAYEQYFGPGTRLTVT.

The rearrangement joins TRBV24-1 to TRBJ2-1; 10 bases map to TRBD2. The germline CDR1 and CDR2 sequences are KGHDR and SFDVKD. This CDR3 is built from 13 residues. With V trimmed by 8 bases and J by 7 bases, 4 bases remained unmatched. The CDR3 loop is CATTAGGWNEQFF. Written as DNA, the CDR3 is TGTGCCACCACAGCGGGGGGGTGGAATGAGCAGTTCTTC.

This clonotype was detected only a few times. The junction departs from germline at one end; a sequencing error may be responsible. The chain carries TRBV7-2 and TRBJ1-5, with D maybe TRBD1 (6 bases). Germline CDR1 reads SGHTA; CDR2 reads FQGNSA. CDR3 length equals 16 residues. The CDR3, as DNA: TGTGCCAGCAGCTTAGTCGGGGGCATATTGGATCAGCCCCAGCAGTTT. Encoded protein: CASSLVGGILDQPQQF.

This chain uses TRBV7-9 with TRBJ2-3; weak D call: TRBD2 (6 bases). Trimming removed 5 bases at V and 3 bases at J, with 15 bases between. This CDR3 is 15 amino acids long. Germline V gene sequence: CDR1 SEHNR, CDR2 FQNEAQ (reference sequence). Written as DNA, the CDR3 is TGTGCCAGCAGCCAACGACTAGATCTGACAGATACGCAGTATTTT. This encodes CASSQRLDLTDTQYF.

The chain uses TRBV4-1 and TRBJ2-7, with D unclear. Germline V lookup: CDR1 MGHRA, CDR2 YSYEKL. The CDR3 has 16 amino acids. V was pared by 0 bases and J by 0 bases, with 12 bases between. CDR3 sequence reads: CASSQDWTSSSYEQYF. The CDR3 DNA sequence: TGCGCCAGCAGCCAAGATTGGACGTCTAGCTCCTACGAGCAGTACTTC.

This clonotype was seen a few times. The chain employs TRBV6-5 and TRBJ2-7; TRBD1 is a possible D gene (5 bases). This CDR3 has 14 residues. Trimming cost V 4 bases and J 2 bases, with 12 bases left between them. In germline, CDR1 is MNHEY, CDR2 SVGAGI. The CDR3 bases are TGTGCCAGCAGTTTAGGGGCCCCCCCCTACGAGCAGTACTTC. This translates into CASSLGAPPYEQYF.

This chain connects TRBV6-1 to TRBJ1-4; tentatively, D is TRBD1 (5 bases). The length of the CDR3 is 16 residues. Germline assignment: CDR1 MNHNS and CDR2 SASEGT. V was shortened by 6 bases and J by 0 bases, with 14 bases between the two germline ends. The CDR3 reads CASSRGVPATNEKLFF. CDR3 coding DNA: TGTGCCAGCAGCCGAGGGGTCCCGGCAACTAATGAAAAACTGTTTTTT.

This clonotype has more than one count but fewer than ten. The V and J genes are TRBV20-1 and TRBJ2-5, with 13 bases lining up with TRBD2. Germline-derived CDR1 and CDR2 are DFQATT and SNEGSKA (reference sequence). V lost 6 bases and J lost 0; bases outside the gene matches: 13. There are 18 residues in the CDR3. For the CDR3, the DNA is TGCAGTGCCGGATTGACTAGCGGGGGGCACACCAACCAAGAGACCCAGTACTTC. It yields the protein CSAGLTSGGHTNQETQYF.

The rearrangement joins TRBV10-3 to TRBJ2-7; TRBD1 aligns across 7 bases. CDR1 ENHRY and CDR2 SYGVKD come from the germline V gene. The CDR3 length is 14 residues. J was trimmed by 3 bases and V by 7 bases; bases with no gene match: 9. This CDR3 is CAITPRDSIYEQYF. The DNA for the CDR3 is TGTGCCATCACCCCTAGGGACAGCATCTACGAGCAGTACTTC.

The CDR3 sequence: CASSSRRGADTQYF. The DNA of the CDR3 is TGTGCCAGCAGCTCCCGCCGGGGGGCAGATACGCAGTATTTT. This rearrangement joins TRBV9 to TRBJ2-3; 7 bases match TRBD2. The CDR3 is 14 amino acids. With 4 bases clipped from V and 4 bases from J, the junction kept 6 bases outside the gene matches. The V gene's germline CDR1 is SGDLS and CDR2 YYNGEE. The complete variable domain, with remaining parts taken from reference TRBV9 and TRBJ2-3, reads DSGVTQTPKHLITATGQRVTLRCSPRSGDLSVYWYQQSLDQGLQFLIQYYNGEERAKGNILERFSAQQFPDLHSELNLSSLELGDSALYFCASSSRRGADTQYFGPGTRLTVL.

The V gene is TRBV6-2 or TRBV6-3, the J gene TRBJ2-5; D is unclear. CDR3 length: 16 residues. Germline CDR1 is MNHEY and CDR2 is SVGEGT. Trimming removed 6 bases at V and 1 base at J, with 18 bases between. This CDR3 reads CASSLPESQPQETQYF. The CDR3 DNA is TGTGCCAGCAGCCTACCCGAGAGCCAGCCCCAAGAGACCCAGTACTTC.

This clonotype has just a few counts. The rearrangement links TRBV5-1 to TRBJ1-4; a possible D gene is TRBD1 (6 bases). The CDR3 has 15 residues. CDR1 is SGHRS, CDR2 YFSETQ, per germline. Trimming removed 1 base from V and 4 bases from J, with 11 bases in between. The chain's CDR3 is CASSLTGGGNEKLFF. CDR3 bases: TGCGCCAGCAGCTTGACGGGGGGCGGTAATGAAAAACTGTTTTTT.

This clonotype occurred a few times. This chain connects TRBV20-1 to TRBJ1-4; 8 bases line up with TRBD1. J lost 11 bases, V lost 6 bases, and 17 bases had no gene match. Germline lookup yields CDR1 DFQATT and CDR2 SNEGSKA (reference sequence). This CDR3 is 15 amino acids long. CDR3 region: CSANKDRGGFGKLFF. DNA of the CDR3: TGCAGTGCCAATAAAGACAGGGGTGGTTTCGGGAAACTGTTTTTT.

Worth noting for this clonotype: The junction differs from germline at one of its ends, possibly a read error. This chain links TRBV20-1 with TRBJ2-1, with a tentative D call TRBD2 (8 bases). Germline CDR1 and CDR2: DFQATT and SNEGSKA (reference sequence). This CDR3 contains 15 residues. The CDR3 DNA reads TGCAGTGCTAGAGGCGGGGGGACAGCCTACACTGAGCAGTTCTTC. Encoded protein: CSARGGGTAYTEQFF.

The chain couples TRBV14 to TRBJ2-3, with 8 bases identical to TRBD2. The CDR3 has 15 residues. Looked up from germline, CDR1 is SGHDN and CDR2 is FVKESK. The junction had 3 bases not matched to a gene; V was cut back by 2 bases and J by 2 bases. The CDR3 DNA sequence: TGTGCCAGCAGCCAACTAGGACTAGCCACAGATACGCAGTATTTT. Residues: CASSQLGLATDTQYF.

The chain recombines TRBV20-1 with TRBJ2-1; 11 bases agree with TRBD2. V was pared by 3 bases and J by 0 bases, with 7 bases of the junction left unmatched. CDR1 is DFQATT, CDR2 SNEGSKA, per germline (reference sequence). The CDR3 sequence is 17 residues long. The CDR3 sequence is CSASIAGGIGSYNEQFF. In nucleotides, the CDR3 is TGCAGTGCTAGTATAGCGGGAGGGATCGGCTCCTACAATGAGCAGTTCTTC.

This clonotype was counted once. This sequence joins TRBV12-3 or TRBV12-4 and TRBJ2-7, with D tentatively TRBD1 (6 bases). This CDR3 spans 14 amino acids. Between the trimmed V and J ends, which lost 4 bases and 5 bases, there was a span of 15 bases. The CDR3 protein is CASSSFRGFNEQYF. The CDR3, as DNA: TGTGCCAGCAGTTCCTTCAGGGGATTCAACGAGCAGTACTTC.

This clonotype was seen a handful of times. The chain has TRBV6-5 and TRBJ1-1, with D perhaps TRBD1 (6 bases). Germline CDR1 is MNHEY and CDR2 is SVGAGI. The CDR3 spans 14 residues. Trimming took 4 bases from V and 4 from J, leaving 13 bases between them. CDR3 amino acids: CASSLQGQVTEAFF. CDR3 DNA: TGTGCCAGCAGTTTGCAGGGGCAGGTCACTGAAGCTTTCTTT.

This rearrangement joins TRBV4-3 to TRBJ2-3, with D perhaps matching TRBD2 (6 bases). CDR3 length: 15 residues. CDR1 LGHNA and CDR2 YSLEER come from the germline V gene. V lost 0 bases, J lost 10 bases, and 17 bases lay in between. The DNA of the CDR3 is TGCGCCAGCAGCCAAGATTTGGACGGGAGAGTCTCGCAGTATTTT. This encodes CASSQDLDGRVSQYF.

This chain links TRBV27 with TRBJ2-1; 9 bases are a match to TRBD2. Per the germline V gene, CDR1 is MNHEY and CDR2 is SMNVEV (reference sequence). This CDR3 region has 15 residues. Germline trimming cut 9 bases from V and 4 bases from J; bases unmatched to any gene: 10. The CDR3 coding sequence is TGTGCCAGTAAACAAGCTAGCGGGGCTTACAATGAGCAGTTCTTC. It codes for CASKQASGAYNEQFF.

The chain recombines TRBV11-1 with TRBJ2-5; 7 nucleotides agree with TRBD1. The CDR3 is made up of 15 amino acids. Germline assignment: CDR1 SGHAT and CDR2 FQDESV (reference sequence). The trim removed 5 bases at V and 4 bases at J, leaving 10 bases unmatched. The CDR3 nucleotides read TGTGCCAGCAGCACCCGCACAGGGGTAGGAGAGACCCAGTACTTC. This translates into CASSTRTGVGETQYF. The variable domain in full, completed from reference TRBV11-1 and TRBJ2-5, reads EAEVAQSPRYKITEKSQAVAFWCDPISGHATLYWYRQILGQGPELLVQFQDESVVDDSQLPKDRFSAERLKGVDSTLKIQPAELGDSAMYLCASSTRTGVGETQYFGPGTRLLVL.

Ten or more counts support this clonotype. The chain employs TRBV10-3 and TRBJ2-5; D gene ambiguous. V lost 8 bases and J 4 bases, leaving 11 bases between the germline ends. CDR1 is ENHRY and CDR2 is SYGVKD in the germline V gene. This CDR3 region has 12 residues. CDR3 nucleotide sequence: TGTGCCATCGCTCCGGGTTCAGAGACCCAGTACTTC. It is translated as CAIAPGSETQYF.

For this clonotype: This sequence may be a read error, since a much larger clone differs from it by one base. The chain has TRBV12-3 or TRBV12-4 and TRBJ2-3; D not certain. The CDR3 has 16 residues. The CDR3 bases are TGTGCCGGCAGTTTTGGACCAGACGAACGCACAGATACGCAGTATTTT. Its protein is CAGSFGPDERTDTQYF.

This clonotype was recorded many times. V and J are TRBV6-1 and TRBJ2-1; 7 bases fit TRBD1. Germline assignment: CDR1 MNHNS and CDR2 SASEGT. The CDR3 runs to 12 residues. V trimming: 4 bases; J trimming: 11 bases; junction bases outside the gene matches: 5. The CDR3 region has the DNA TGTGCCAGCAGTGCCTTGACAGGGCAGCAGTTCTTC. This codes for CASSALTGQQFF.

The gene calls are TRBV20-1 and TRBJ1-5; 7 positions match TRBD1. With V trimmed by 6 bases and J by 0 bases, 8 bases remained unmatched. The CDR3 sequence is 15 residues long. Germline V gene sequence: CDR1 DFQATT, CDR2 SNEGSKA (reference sequence). The CDR3 nucleotides are TGCAGTGCCAGCCCCGGGACAGATAGCAATCAGCCCCAGCATTTT. This gives the protein CSASPGTDSNQPQHF.

This clonotype was seen a handful of times. CDR3 sequence: CASSPKGRETQYF. CDR3 in DNA: TGTGCCAGCAGCCCCAAGGGTAGGGAGACCCAGTACTTC. J is TRBJ2-5 and V is TRBV7-6; D is unresolved. Germline CDR1 reads SGHVS; CDR2 reads FNYEAQ. V shed 5 bases and J shed 5 bases, with 12 bases lying between them. CDR3 length: 13 amino acids.